This T cell receptor (beta chain) was captured by sequencing in a study of CD8 T cells in ankylosing spondylitis. Points from the study as a whole: Among TCR beta sequences, a motif of eight highly homologous variants appeared characteristic of ankylosing spondylitis blood. As reported, disease-linked clones showed significant enrichment in matched ankylosing spondylitis synovial fluid.

MiXCR, applied by TCRdb to the 5' RACE reads, yields one record per CDR3 protein. The data show 150,000 to 200,000 distinct CDR3 sequences, around 13% seen once. The CDR3 contains 15 residues. The V and J ends lost 0 bases and 6 bases respectively, with 11 bases between them. Germline CDR1 KGHSH, CDR2 LQKENI. In regard to this clonotype: Its specificity is not known.

The sequence derives from a male donor with ankylosing spondylitis or in good health (not recorded which). The V gene is TRBV18, the J gene TRBJ1-4, with D perhaps matching TRBD1 (5 bases). Material for sequencing was blood, either unsorted or a sorted T cell fraction (not recorded which). CDR3 DNA: TGTGCCAGCTCACCACCGAGAGGGGAGGATGAAAAACTGTTTTTT. Protein: CASSPPRGEDEKLFF. Complete variable domain (other parts from reference TRBV18 and TRBJ1-4): NAGVMQNPRHLVRRRGQEARLRCSPMKGHSHVYWYRQLPEEGLKFMVYLQKENIIDESGMPKERFSAEFPKEGPSILRIQQVVRGDSAAYFCASSPPRGEDEKLFFGSGTQLSVL.